These 10 T cell receptor beta chains share one sample of origin, sequenced in a study of blood T cells in healthy people across ages. A second PCR, run for roughly 7 to 12 cycles, used a sample-barcoded 5' primer plus a J-beta primer mix. TCRdb reprocessed the 5' RACE reads via MiXCR and lists one record per CDR3 protein. The sample contains hundreds of thousands of distinct CDR3 sequences, under 30% of which appear only once. Sample: blood. These TCRs come from a woman of 80 years or more in good health.

On this clonotype itself: At one of its ends the junction is not consistent with the germline gene, which may arise from a read error. The chain links TRBV5-1 to TRBJ1-1, with 8 bases that match TRBD1. Germline CDR1 SGHRS, CDR2 YFSETQ. The CDR3 runs 14 residues. CDR3 protein: CASSTTGGNPEAFF. CDR3 sequence (DNA): TGCGCCAGCAGCACTACAGGGGGGAACCCTGAAGCTTTCTTT.

This clonotype came up many times. The J gene is TRBJ2-3, the V gene TRBV7-2; no firm D call. Germline CDR1 is SGHTA and CDR2 is FQGNSA. This CDR3 comprises 14 residues. The V and J ends lost 1 base and 1 base respectively, with 6 bases between them. The CDR3 loop reads CASSLGFRTDTQYF. For the CDR3, the DNA is TGTGCCAGCAGCTTAGGGTTTCGCACAGATACGCAGTATTTT.

This clonotype was observed at least ten times. The rearrangement links TRBV5-1 to TRBJ2-1; D tentatively fits TRBD1 or TRBD2 (5 bases each). Between the trimmed V and J ends, which lost 3 bases and 10 bases, there was a span of 8 bases. Germline CDR1 and CDR2: SGHRS and YFSETQ. This CDR3 has 11 amino acids. CDR3 region: CASSSGPEQFF. In DNA form, the CDR3 reads TGCGCCAGCAGCTCGGGGCCAGAGCAGTTCTTC.

The J gene is TRBJ1-5, the V gene TRBV20-1; tentatively, D is TRBD1 (6 bases). Trimming cost V 2 bases and J 1 base, with 15 bases left between them. Germline-derived CDR1 and CDR2 are DFQATT and SNEGSKA (reference sequence). The CDR3 contains 16 residues. The CDR3 spells CSARTGSPRSNQPQHF. CDR3 coding DNA: TGCAGTGCTAGAACAGGGAGCCCCCGGAGCAATCAGCCCCAGCATTTT.

This chain connects TRBV12-3 or TRBV12-4 to TRBJ2-1, with TRBD1 matching 8 bases. The CDR3 sequence is 16 residues long. V shed 3 bases and J 8 bases; nucleotides not matched to a gene: 12. The CDR3 coding sequence is TGTGCCAGCAGTTTCGGTATGAGCAGGGGGCGCCATGAGCAGTTCTTC. Its protein product is CASSFGMSRGRHEQFF.

As to this clonotype: Mismatch with germline at one junction end may stem from a read error. This rearrangement joins TRBV12-3 or TRBV12-4 to TRBJ2-5, with 7 bases fitting TRBD1. The CDR3 is made up of 12 amino acids. In DNA, the CDR3 is TGTGCCAGCAGTTTTAGGGGTGGGACAGTCAACTTC. Amino acids: CASSFRGGTVNF.

This clonotype was counted only a few times. The chain has TRBV7-9 and TRBJ2-7; maybe TRBD2 (6 bases). Germline CDR1 and CDR2: SEHNR and FQNEAQ (reference sequence). There are 16 residues in the CDR3. Trimming pared 2 bases from V and 0 bases from J, leaving 14 bases between. CDR3 DNA: TGTGCCAGCAGCTTATTCTCTAGCGTAAGCTCCTACGAGCAGTACTTC. Its protein product is CASSLFSSVSSYEQYF.

The rearrangement uses TRBV12-3 or TRBV12-4 and TRBJ2-3, with TRBD2 matching 10 bases. The ends lost 6 bases at V and 4 bases at J; junction bases unmatched: 7. The CDR3 runs 15 residues. CDR3 residues: CASSQLAGPPDTQYF. CDR3 sequence (DNA): TGTGCCAGCAGCCAACTAGCGGGACCCCCAGATACGCAGTATTTT.

The chain links TRBV12-3 or TRBV12-4 to TRBJ2-2, with 7 positions matching TRBD1. CDR3 length: 15 residues. V lost 7 bases and J lost 4; bases outside the gene matches: 9. For the CDR3, the DNA is TGTGCCAGCAAGTTTTGGGGACAGATCACCGGGGAGCTGTTTTTT. Its protein product is CASKFWGQITGELFF.

A remark on this clonotype: A read error may explain this, as a much larger clone is one base away. The gene calls are TRBV6-5 and TRBJ2-6, with a weak D call TRBD1 (6 bases). Per germline, CDR1 MNHEY and CDR2 SVGAGI. CDR3 length equals 15 residues. The CDR3 is CASSYRGSGANVRTF. The CDR3 bases are TGTGCCAGCAGTTACAGGGGGTCTGGGGCCAACGTCCGGACTTTC.